The source of this T cell receptor beta chain is a study of T cell responses to AZD1222 COVID-19 vaccine. Overall study results and limits: Most donors were white British and more were female, and clonal diversity was possibly underestimated.

As concerns this clone: Its cognate antigen is unknown.

This CDR3 has 15 residues. Germline-derived CDR1 and CDR2 are SNHLY and FYNNEI. After removal of 2 bases from V and 8 bases from J, the junction contained 8 bases not matched to a gene. Here immunoSEQ multiplex PCR was the method, and the copy in TCRdb shows in-frame clones only, minus some. Here the sample spans 150,000 to 200,000 clones, around 94% being singletons. The TCR was taken from an adult who received the AZD1222 COVID-19 vaccine. The chain employs TRBV2 and TRBJ2-1; 8 bases agree with TRBD2. The source was peripheral blood, collected 28 days after the second AZD1222 dose. CDR3 protein: CASSESGSRGDEQFF. The CDR3 nucleotides read TGTGCCAGCAGTGAAAGCGGGAGTAGGGGAGATGAGCAGTTCTTC. The variable domain in full, completed from reference TRBV2 and TRBJ2-1, reads EPEVTQTPSHQVTQMGQEVILRCVPISNHLYFYWYRQILGQKVEFLVSFYNNEISEKSEIFDDQFSVERPDGSNFTLKIRSTKLEDSAMYFCASSESGSRGDEQFFGPGTRLTVL.